These 15 T cell receptor beta chains were sequenced from one sample in a study of blood T cell repertoires in COVID-19. Clones were sequenced by immunoSEQ multiplex PCR, and TCRdb holds only the in-frame ones, with some missing. Among 85,000 or so clones listed, 90% to 95% were seen once. Sequencing used peripheral blood. These TCRs come from a human donor with active COVID-19. The donor label of this sample is uncertain.

The chain combines TRBV19 with TRBJ1-1; D is unclear. The CDR3 has 17 residues. Trimming removed 8 bases at V and 4 bases at J, with 26 bases between. Per the germline V gene, CDR1 is LNHDA and CDR2 is SQIVND (reference sequence). The CDR3: CASVPKKVARESTEAFF. Written as DNA, the CDR3 is TGTGCCAGTGTCCCGAAGAAGGTCGCGCGGGAATCCACTGAAGCTTTCTTT.

This sequence joins TRBV6-6 and TRBJ2-5; 7 nucleotides agree with TRBD2. This CDR3 has 15 amino acids. Per germline, CDR1 MNHNY and CDR2 SVGAGI (reference sequence). J lost 5 bases, V lost 0 bases, and 6 bases had no gene match. CDR3 DNA sequence: TGTGCCAGCAGTTACTCAGGCCAGGGAGGGGAGACCCAGTACTTC. Protein product: CASSYSGQGGETQYF.

The chain carries TRBV5-1 and TRBJ2-3; D is perhaps TRBD2 (5 bases). The germline CDR1 and CDR2 sequences are SGHRS and YFSETQ. CDR3 size: 15 residues. V was clipped by 4 bases and J by 0 bases, with 12 bases between them. In nucleotides, the CDR3 is TGCGCCAGCAGCCCGAGCGGCCCTAGCACAGATACGCAGTATTTT. Translation: CASSPSGPSTDTQYF.

This chain uses TRBV28 with TRBJ2-5, with TRBD1 matching over 8 bases. This CDR3 contains 13 residues. From germline, CDR1 is MDHEN and CDR2 SYDVKM. V was clipped by 6 bases and J by 4 bases; unmatched bases: 4. Here the CDR3 reads CASRAGGRETQYF. The DNA for the CDR3 is TGTGCCAGCAGGGCAGGGGGCAGAGAGACCCAGTACTTC. Full variable domain (rest looked up from reference TRBV28 and TRBJ2-5): DVKVTQSSRYLVKRTGEKVFLECVQDMDHENMFWYRQDPGLGLRLIYFSYDVKMKEKGDIPEGYSVSREKKERFSLILESASTNQTSMYLCASRAGGRETQYFGPGTRLLVL.

The V gene is TRBV20-1, the J gene TRBJ2-5, with TRBD2 identical over 7 bases. The CDR3 is made up of 15 amino acids. With 3 bases clipped from V and 0 bases from J, the junction kept 7 bases outside the gene matches. Germline V gene lookup returns CDR1 DFQATT and CDR2 SNEGSKA (reference sequence). CDR3 sequence: CSASIWGGYQETQYF. CDR3 DNA: TGCAGTGCTAGTATCTGGGGGGGGTACCAAGAGACCCAGTACTTC.

This clone was recorded a few times. The V call is TRBV12-3 or TRBV12-4, the J call TRBJ1-5; 8 nucleotides line up with TRBD1. V lost 6 bases, J lost 6 bases, and 4 bases stayed unmatched. CDR3 length: 13 residues. The CDR3: CASSWTGFQPQHF. The CDR3 DNA reads as TGTGCCAGCAGCTGGACAGGGTTTCAGCCCCAGCATTTT.

The rearrangement joins TRBV7-7 to TRBJ2-7; TRBD2 is a possible D gene (6 bases). The CDR3 covers 17 residues. The V and J ends lost 3 bases and 1 base respectively, with 19 bases between them. Germline assignment: CDR1 SSHAT and CDR2 FNYEAQ (reference sequence). The CDR3 region has the DNA TGTGCCAGCAGCTTTTCATTCATTGCGGGGTTGTCCTACGAGCAGTACTTC. Translating gives CASSFSFIAGLSYEQYF.

The chain carries TRBV7-2 and TRBJ2-7, with 7 bases aligning to TRBD2. CDR1 and CDR2 from the germline V gene are SGHTA and FQGNSA. After removal of 0 bases from V and 5 bases from J, the junction contained 4 bases not matched to a gene. The CDR3 sequence is 14 residues long. CDR3 residues: CASSLAAGENEQYF. The CDR3 region has the DNA TGTGCCAGCAGCTTAGCGGCGGGGGAGAACGAGCAGTACTTC.

The chain employs TRBV11-2 and TRBJ1-2, with a tentative D call TRBD1 (5 bases). The CDR3 is 13 amino acids. Looked up from germline, CDR1 is SGHAT and CDR2 is FQNNGV. Between the trimmed V and J ends, which lost 8 bases and 6 bases, there was a span of 16 bases. The CDR3 protein is CASGNLGGDGYTF. CDR3 nucleotides: TGTGCCAGCGGAAACTTGGGGGGAGATGGCTACACCTTC. The whole variable domain, filled in from reference TRBV11-2 and TRBJ1-2, reads EAGVAQSPRYKIIEKRQSVAFWCNPISGHATLYWYQQILGQGPKLLIQFQNNGVVDDSQLPKDRFSAERLKGVDSTLKIQPAKLEDSAVYLCASGNLGGDGYTFGSGTRLTVV.

The genes are TRBV6-5 and TRBJ2-3, with TRBD2 identical over 8 bases. Unmatched junction bases numbered 5, after V lost 6 bases and J lost 0 bases. Germline V lookup: CDR1 MNHEY, CDR2 SVGAGI. The CDR3 spans 15 residues. The CDR3 DNA is TGTGCCAGCAGGCTAGCGGGCAGTAGCACAGATACGCAGTATTTT. This encodes CASRLAGSSTDTQYF.

This sequence joins TRBV2 and TRBJ1-1; the D is unclear. V lost 6 bases, J lost 8 bases, and 10 bases lay in between. The V gene's germline CDR1 is SNHLY and CDR2 FYNNEI. This CDR3 has 11 residues. DNA for the CDR3: TGTGCCAGCAGCCTAACCGTGGAAGCTTTCTTT. Translation: CASSLTVEAFF. The full variable domain, its missing parts supplied by reference TRBV2 and TRBJ1-1, is EPEVTQTPSHQVTQMGQEVILRCVPISNHLYFYWYRQILGQKVEFLVSFYNNEISEKSEIFDDQFSVERPDGSNFTLKIRSTKLEDSAMYFCASSLTVEAFFGQGTRLTVV.

This chain uses TRBV2 with TRBJ1-1, with D unclear. The CDR3 runs to 13 residues. The V gene's germline CDR1 is SNHLY and CDR2 FYNNEI. Trimming removed 7 bases from V and 0 bases from J, with 9 bases in between. The chain's CDR3 is CASNRVMNTEAFF. In DNA, the CDR3 is TGTGCCAGCAATAGAGTCATGAACACTGAAGCTTTCTTT.

Concerning this clone: The germline gene is not matched at one end of the junction; a read error may be the cause. This sequence joins TRBV7-7 and TRBJ2-2, with D possibly being TRBD1 (6 bases). The germline V gene encodes CDR1 SSHAT and CDR2 FNYEAQ (reference sequence). The CDR3 extends over 15 amino acids. In DNA form, the CDR3 reads TGTGCTAGCAGTGCCGACAGGTTAAACACCGGGGAGCTGTTTTTT. Residues: CASSADRLNTGELFF.

This chain joins TRBV28 and TRBJ1-6; a possible D gene is TRBD1 (5 bases). Germline V lookup: CDR1 MDHEN, CDR2 SYDVKM. V lost 5 bases and J lost 5, with 10 bases in between. The length of the CDR3 is 14 residues. Written as DNA, the CDR3 is TGTGCCAGCAGTCAGGGTTCACATAATTCACCCCTCCACTTT. Encoded protein: CASSQGSHNSPLHF.

CDR3 residues: CASSYRANYGYTF. In DNA form, the CDR3 reads TGTGCCAGCAGCTACAGGGCTAACTATGGCTACACCTTC. The chain has TRBV5-8 and TRBJ1-2; D may be TRBD1 (6 bases). The germline V and J ends were trimmed by 3 bases and 0 bases, with 6 bases remaining between them. Germline V gene sequence: CDR1 SGHTS, CDR2 YDEGEE. The CDR3 is made up of 13 amino acids.